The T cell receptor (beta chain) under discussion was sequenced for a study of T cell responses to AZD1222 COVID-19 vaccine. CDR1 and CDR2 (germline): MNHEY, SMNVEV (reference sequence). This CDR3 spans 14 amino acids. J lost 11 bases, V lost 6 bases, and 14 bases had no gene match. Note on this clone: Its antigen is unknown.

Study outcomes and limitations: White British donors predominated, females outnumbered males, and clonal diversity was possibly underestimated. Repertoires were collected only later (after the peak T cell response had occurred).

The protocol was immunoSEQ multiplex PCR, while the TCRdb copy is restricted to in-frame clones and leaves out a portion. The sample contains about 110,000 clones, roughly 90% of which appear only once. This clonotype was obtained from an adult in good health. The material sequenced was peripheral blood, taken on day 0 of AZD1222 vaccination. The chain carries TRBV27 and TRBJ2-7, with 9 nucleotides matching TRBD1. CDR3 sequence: CASRLDRGPTREYF. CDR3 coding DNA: TGTGCCAGCAGACTGGACAGGGGCCCTACGAGGGAGTACTTC.